The clone carrying this T cell receptor beta chain was detected ten times or more. Its antigen is undetermined. The data stem from a study of T cells in Graves' hyperthyroidism and ophthalmopathy. The investigators amplified TCR beta CDR3 regions from RNA transcripts. A first-round RT-PCR of the TCR CDR3 used the HTBI primer set. TCRdb re-derived calls from the multiplex PCR reads in MiXCR, one entry per CDR3 protein. The table lists about 47,000 distinct CDR3 sequences, 45% to 65% of them singletons. Study-wide results and caveats: A median roughly 6.6 months before onset, the model predicted ophthalmopathy.

V shed 10 bases and J 3 bases; nucleotides not matched to a gene: 9. The CDR3 spans 14 residues. Looked up from germline, CDR1 is MNHEY and CDR2 is SMNVEV (reference sequence). The source of this sequence is a man in his late teens or twenties with Graves' hyperthyroidism. Sequenced input: peripheral blood or thyroid tissue (not recorded which). The rearrangement uses TRBV27 and TRBJ2-5, with 9 nucleotides matching TRBD1. In nucleotides, the CDR3 is TGTGCCACCCGGAAAACAGGGGGCGAAGAGACCCAGTACTTC. Translating it yields CATRKTGGEETQYF.